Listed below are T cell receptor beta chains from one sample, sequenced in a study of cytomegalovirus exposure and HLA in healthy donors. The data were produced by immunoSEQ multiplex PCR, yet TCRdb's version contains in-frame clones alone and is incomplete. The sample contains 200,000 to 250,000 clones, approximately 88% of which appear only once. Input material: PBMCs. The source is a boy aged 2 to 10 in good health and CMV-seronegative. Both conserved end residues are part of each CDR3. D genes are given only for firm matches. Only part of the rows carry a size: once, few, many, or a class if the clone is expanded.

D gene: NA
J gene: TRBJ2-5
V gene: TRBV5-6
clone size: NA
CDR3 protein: CASSPGEEETQYF
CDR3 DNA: TGTGCCAGCAGCCCCGGGGAGGAAGAGACCCAGTACTTC

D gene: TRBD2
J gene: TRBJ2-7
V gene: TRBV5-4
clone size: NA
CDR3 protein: CASSLETSGGSSEQYF
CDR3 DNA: TGTGCCAGCAGCTTGGAAACTAGCGGGGGGAGTAGCGAGCAGTACTTC

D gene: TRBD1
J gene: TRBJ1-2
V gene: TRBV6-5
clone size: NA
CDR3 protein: CASSLSTEGARGYTF
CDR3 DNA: TGTGCCAGCAGCCTCAGCACGGAGGGGGCTCGTGGCTACACCTTC

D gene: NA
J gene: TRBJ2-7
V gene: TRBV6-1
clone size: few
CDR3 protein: CASSDGLLGSYEQYF
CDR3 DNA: TGTGCCAGCAGTGATGGGCTACTAGGGTCCTACGAGCAGTACTTC

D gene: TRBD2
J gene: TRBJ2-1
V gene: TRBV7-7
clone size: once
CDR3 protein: CASSLVSSGSYNEQFF
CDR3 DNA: TGTGCTAGCAGCTTAGTTTCTAGCGGATCCTACAATGAGCAGTTCTTC

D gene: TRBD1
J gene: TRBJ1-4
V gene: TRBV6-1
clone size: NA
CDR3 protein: CASSAIDRGDEKLFF
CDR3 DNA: TGTGCCAGCAGTGCCATTGACAGGGGTGATGAAAAACTGTTTTTT

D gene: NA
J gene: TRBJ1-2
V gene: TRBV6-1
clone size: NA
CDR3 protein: CASSESGYTF
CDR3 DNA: TGTGCCAGCAGCGAATCGGGCTACACCTTC

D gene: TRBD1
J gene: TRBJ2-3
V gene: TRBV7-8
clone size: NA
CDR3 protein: CASSYGQGSTDTQYF
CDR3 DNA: TGTGCCAGCAGCTACGGACAGGGTAGCACAGATACGCAGTATTTT

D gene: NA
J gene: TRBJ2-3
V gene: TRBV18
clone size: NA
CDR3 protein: CASSPRDKQYF
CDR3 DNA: TGTGCCAGCTCACCCCGGGACAAGCAGTATTTT

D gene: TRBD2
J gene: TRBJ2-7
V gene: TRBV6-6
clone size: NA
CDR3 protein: CASSYVAGASYEQYF
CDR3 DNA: TGTGCCAGCAGTTACGTAGCGGGAGCCTCCTACGAGCAGTACTTC

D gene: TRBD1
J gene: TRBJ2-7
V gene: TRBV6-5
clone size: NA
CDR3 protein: CASSYLGQGGEQYF
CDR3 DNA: TGTGCCAGCAGTTACTTAGGACAGGGTGGCGAGCAGTACTTC

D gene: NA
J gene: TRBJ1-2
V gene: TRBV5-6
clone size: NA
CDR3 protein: CASSPHARRLEDGYTF
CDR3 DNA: TGTGCCAGCAGCCCTCACGCCCGAAGGCTGGAGGATGGCTACACCTTC

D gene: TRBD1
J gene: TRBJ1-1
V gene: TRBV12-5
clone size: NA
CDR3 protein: CASGLTGGPELRAFF
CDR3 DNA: TGTGCTAGTGGTTTGACAGGGGGGCCTGAGTTGCGGGCTTTCTTT

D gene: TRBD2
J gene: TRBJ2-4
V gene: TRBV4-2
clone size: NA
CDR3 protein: CASSQVRERLNIQYF
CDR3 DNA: TGTGCCAGCAGCCAAGTGCGGGAGCGGTTGAACATTCAGTACTTC

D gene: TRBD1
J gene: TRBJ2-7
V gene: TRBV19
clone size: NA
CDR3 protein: CASSADRDYEQYF
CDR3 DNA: TGTGCCAGTAGTGCCGACAGGGACTACGAGCAGTACTTC

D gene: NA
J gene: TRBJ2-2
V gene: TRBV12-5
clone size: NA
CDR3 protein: CASGLVQGTGELFF
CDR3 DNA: TGTGCTAGTGGTTTGGTACAGGGTACCGGGGAGCTGTTTTTT

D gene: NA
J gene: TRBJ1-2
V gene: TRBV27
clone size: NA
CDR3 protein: CASSPETGTDGYTF
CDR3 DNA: TGTGCCAGCAGTCCCGAAACAGGGACGGATGGCTACACCTTC

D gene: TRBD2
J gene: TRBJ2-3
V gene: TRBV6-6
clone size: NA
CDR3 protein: CASSYGGGLTDTQYF
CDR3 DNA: TGTGCCAGCAGTTACGGCGGGGGACTCACAGATACGCAGTATTTT

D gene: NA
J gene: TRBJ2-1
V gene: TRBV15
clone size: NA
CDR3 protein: CATSGRGTYNEQFF
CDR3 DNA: TGTGCCACCAGCGGTCGGGGGACCTACAATGAGCAGTTCTTC

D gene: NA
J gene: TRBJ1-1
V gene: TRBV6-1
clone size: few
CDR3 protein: CASSGLGGGDTEAFF
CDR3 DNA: TGTGCCAGCAGTGGGTTGGGGGGTGGGGACACTGAAGCTTTCTTT

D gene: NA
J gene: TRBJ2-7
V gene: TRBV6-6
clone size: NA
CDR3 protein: CASSYSGRDYEQYF
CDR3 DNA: TGTGCCAGCAGTTACTCCGGACGGGACTACGAGCAGTACTTC

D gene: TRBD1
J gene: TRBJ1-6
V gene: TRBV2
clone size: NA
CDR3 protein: CASSMDRGYSPLHF
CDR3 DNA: TGTGCCAGCAGTATGGACAGGGGTTATTCACCCCTCCACTTT

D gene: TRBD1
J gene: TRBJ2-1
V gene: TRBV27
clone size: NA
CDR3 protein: CASSSGTGGKNEQFF
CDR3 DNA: TGTGCCAGCAGTTCCGGGACAGGGGGCAAGAATGAGCAGTTCTTC

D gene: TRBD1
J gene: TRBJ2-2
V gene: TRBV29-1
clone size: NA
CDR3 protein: CSVDRGRYTGELFF
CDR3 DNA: TGCAGCGTTGACAGGGGGCGATACACCGGGGAGCTGTTTTTT

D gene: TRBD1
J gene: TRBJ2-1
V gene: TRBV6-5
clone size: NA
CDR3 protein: CASSTLRQGGNEQFF
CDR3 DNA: TGTGCCAGCAGTACCCTAAGACAGGGGGGCAATGAGCAGTTCTTC

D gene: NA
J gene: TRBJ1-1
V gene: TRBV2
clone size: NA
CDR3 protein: CASSVRARGGTEAFF
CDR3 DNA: TGTGCCAGCAGTGTACGGGCGCGGGGGGGCACTGAAGCTTTCTTT

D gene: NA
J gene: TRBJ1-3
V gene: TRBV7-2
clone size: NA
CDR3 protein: CASSPIAASTGNTIYF
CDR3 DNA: TGTGCCAGCAGCCCTATAGCGGCATCAACTGGAAACACCATATATTTT

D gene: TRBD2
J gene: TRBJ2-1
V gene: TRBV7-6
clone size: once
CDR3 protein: CASSLARLAGGNEQFF
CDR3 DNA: TGTGCCAGCAGCTTAGCCAGACTAGCGGGAGGCAATGAGCAGTTCTTC

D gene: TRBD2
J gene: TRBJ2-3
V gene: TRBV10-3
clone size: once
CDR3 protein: CAATSTSGTVADTQYF
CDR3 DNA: TGTGCCGCCACATCGACTAGCGGGACTGTAGCAGATACGCAGTATTTT

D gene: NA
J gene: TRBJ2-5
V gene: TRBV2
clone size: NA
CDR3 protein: CASSHAGSQETQYF
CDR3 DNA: TGTGCCAGCAGCCATGCCGGGAGCCAAGAGACCCAGTACTTC

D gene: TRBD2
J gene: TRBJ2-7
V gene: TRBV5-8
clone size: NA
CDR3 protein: CASSWGLAGAGVYEQYF
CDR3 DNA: TGTGCCAGCAGCTGGGGACTAGCGGGAGCGGGGGTATACGAGCAGTACTTC

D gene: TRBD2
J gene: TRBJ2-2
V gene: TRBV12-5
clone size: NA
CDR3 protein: CASGYAGGNTGELFF
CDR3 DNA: TGTGCTAGTGGTTACGCGGGGGGTAACACCGGGGAGCTGTTTTTT

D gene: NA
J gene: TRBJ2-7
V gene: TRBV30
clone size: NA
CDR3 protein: CAWRGIAGQPYEQYF
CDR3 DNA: TGTGCCTGGAGAGGCATCGCGGGCCAACCCTACGAGCAGTACTTC

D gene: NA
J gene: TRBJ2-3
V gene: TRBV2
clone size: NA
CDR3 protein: CASRVVPDTQYF
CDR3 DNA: TGTGCCAGCAGAGTAGTTCCAGATACGCAGTATTTT

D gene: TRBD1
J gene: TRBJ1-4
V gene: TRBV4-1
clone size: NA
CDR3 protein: CASSFGTGTEKLFF
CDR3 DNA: TGCGCCAGCAGCTTCGGGACAGGGACTGAAAAACTGTTTTTT

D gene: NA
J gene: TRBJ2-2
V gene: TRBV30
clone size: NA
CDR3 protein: CAWSRGTNTGELFF
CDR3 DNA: TGTGCCTGGAGTCGGGGTACGAACACCGGGGAGCTGTTTTTT

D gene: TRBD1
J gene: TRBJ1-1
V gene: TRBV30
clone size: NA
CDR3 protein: CAWNPSVWDRGRNTEAFF
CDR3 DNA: TGTGCCTGGAACCCATCCGTTTGGGACAGGGGCAGGAACACTGAAGCTTTCTTT

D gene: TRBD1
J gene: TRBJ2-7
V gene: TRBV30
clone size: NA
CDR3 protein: CACGTGYSYEQYF
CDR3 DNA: TGTGCCTGTGGGACAGGGTACTCCTACGAGCAGTACTTC

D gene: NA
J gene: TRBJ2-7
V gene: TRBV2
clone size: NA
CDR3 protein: CASSENSYEQYF
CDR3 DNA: TGTGCCAGCAGTGAAAACAGCTACGAGCAGTACTTC

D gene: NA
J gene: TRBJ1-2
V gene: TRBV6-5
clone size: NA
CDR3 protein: CATREGVSNYGYTF
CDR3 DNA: TGTGCCACCCGAGAGGGGGTGAGCAACTATGGCTACACCTTC

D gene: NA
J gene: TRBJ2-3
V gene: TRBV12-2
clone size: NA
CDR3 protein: CASRLECGRCTDTQYF
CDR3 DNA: TGTGCAAGTCGCTTAGAGTGTGGGAGGTGCACAGATACGCAGTATTTT

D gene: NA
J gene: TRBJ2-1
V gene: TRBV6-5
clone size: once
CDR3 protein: CASSYPGGPYNEQFF
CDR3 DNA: TGTGCCAGCAGTTACCCAGGGGGGCCCTACAATGAGCAGTTCTTC

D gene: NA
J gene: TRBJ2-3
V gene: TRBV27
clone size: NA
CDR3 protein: CASSLAGHTDTQYF
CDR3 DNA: TGTGCCAGCAGTTTAGCGGGCCACACAGATACGCAGTATTTT

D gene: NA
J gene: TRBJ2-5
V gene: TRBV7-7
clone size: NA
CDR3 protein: CASSLTDSQETQYF
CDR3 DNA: TGTGCTAGCAGCCTAACCGACTCGCAAGAGACCCAGTACTTC

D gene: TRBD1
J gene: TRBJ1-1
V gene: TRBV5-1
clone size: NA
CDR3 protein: CASSLAGTGETEAFF
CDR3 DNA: TGCGCCAGCAGCTTGGCCGGGACAGGGGAAACTGAAGCTTTCTTT

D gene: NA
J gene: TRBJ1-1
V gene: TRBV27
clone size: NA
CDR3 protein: CASSPGRVNTEAFF
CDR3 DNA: TGTGCCAGCAGCCCCGGCAGGGTGAACACTGAAGCTTTCTTT

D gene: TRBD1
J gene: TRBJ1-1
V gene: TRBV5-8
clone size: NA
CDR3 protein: CASTADRGRRGNTEAFF
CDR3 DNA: TGTGCCAGCACCGCGGACAGGGGGCGAAGAGGGAACACTGAAGCTTTCTTT

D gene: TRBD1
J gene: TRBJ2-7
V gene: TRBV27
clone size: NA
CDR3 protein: CASSIRQGIYEQYF
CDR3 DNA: TGTGCCAGCAGTATCAGACAGGGGATCTACGAGCAGTACTTC

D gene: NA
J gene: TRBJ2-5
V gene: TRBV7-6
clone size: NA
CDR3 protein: CASSRGTLQETQYF
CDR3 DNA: TGTGCCAGCAGCCGTGGGACACTCCAAGAGACCCAGTACTTC

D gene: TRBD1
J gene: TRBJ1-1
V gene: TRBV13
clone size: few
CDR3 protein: CASSFPLGDRDNTEAFF
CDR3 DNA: TGTGCCAGCAGCTTCCCCTTGGGGGACAGGGATAACACTGAAGCTTTCTTT

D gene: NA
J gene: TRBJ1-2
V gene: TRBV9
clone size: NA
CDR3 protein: CASSPGRGGIYGYTF
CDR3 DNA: TGTGCCAGCAGCCCGGGACGCGGGGGGATCTATGGCTACACCTTC

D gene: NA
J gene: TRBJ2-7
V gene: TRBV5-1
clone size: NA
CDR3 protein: CASSTGQSYEQYF
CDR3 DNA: TGCGCCAGCAGCACCGGACAGTCCTACGAGCAGTACTTC

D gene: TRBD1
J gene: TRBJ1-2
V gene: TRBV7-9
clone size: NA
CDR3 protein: CASSTTGERYGYTF
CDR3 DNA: TGTGCCAGCAGCACGACAGGGGAGAGGTATGGCTACACCTTC

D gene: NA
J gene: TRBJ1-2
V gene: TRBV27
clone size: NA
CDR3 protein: CASSSVGGGGYTF
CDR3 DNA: TGTGCCAGCAGTTCAGTGGGCGGCGGGGGCTACACCTTC

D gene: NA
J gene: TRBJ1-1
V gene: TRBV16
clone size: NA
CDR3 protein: CASSQSAGVMNTEAFF
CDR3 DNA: TGTGCCAGCAGCCAATCGGCAGGGGTTATGAACACTGAAGCTTTCTTT

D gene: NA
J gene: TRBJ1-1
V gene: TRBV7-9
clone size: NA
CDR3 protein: CASSLGGGLGTEAFF
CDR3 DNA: TGTGCCAGCAGCTTAGGGGGGGGGCTCGGCACTGAAGCTTTCTTT

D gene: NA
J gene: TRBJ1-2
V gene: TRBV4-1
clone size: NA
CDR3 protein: CASSQDSPGANNYGYTF
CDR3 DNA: TGCGCCAGCAGCCAAGATTCGCCAGGCGCGAATAACTATGGCTACACCTTC

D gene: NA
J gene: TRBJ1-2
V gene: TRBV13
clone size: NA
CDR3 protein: CASSEQTNYGYTF
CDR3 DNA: TGTGCCAGCTCCGAACAGACTAACTATGGCTACACCTTC

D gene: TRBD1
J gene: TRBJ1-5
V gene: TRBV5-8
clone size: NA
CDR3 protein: CASSPILGTGRNQPQHF
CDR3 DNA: TGTGCCAGCAGCCCAATCCTCGGGACAGGGAGGAATCAGCCCCAGCATTTT

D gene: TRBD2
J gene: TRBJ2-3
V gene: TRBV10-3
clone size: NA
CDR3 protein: CAISPTSGGTDTQYF
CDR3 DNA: TGTGCCATCAGTCCGACTAGCGGGGGCACAGATACGCAGTATTTT